Included here is one TCR beta chain sequence, with context. The antigen is not known. PCR involved 60 Vbeta and 13 Jbeta primers. Original processing methods: In a later analysis, about 9.9 million of 83 million or so unique beta chains occurred in at least two donors. Assay used: immunoSEQ multiplex PCR; TCRdb lists only in-frame clones, some missing. V, J and clone size are those of that table, while D and trimming were read from the DNA. The sample shows approximately 150,000 clones, 76% of them seen only once. The data were taken from a study of cytomegalovirus exposure and HLA in healthy donors. CDR3 size: 15 residues. CDR1 and CDR2 from the germline V gene are MGHRA and YSYEKL. V trimming: 7 bases; J trimming: 0 bases; junction bases outside the gene matches: 6. Findings of the study overall: Association with HLA alleles at 0.05 false discovery rate was found for about 17,000 TCR beta sequences in a later analysis. Reportedly, a later analysis found an Asian-associated ancestry cluster had fewer N-insertions than the approximately 600-donor mean. Reported performance of the classifier showed diagnosis of cytomegalovirus status with high specificity and sensitivity.

The chain joins TRBV4-1 to TRBJ2-3; 8 bases are a match to TRBD2. The receptor's source is a woman aged 40 to 55 in good health and CMV-seronegative. Sequences were obtained from PBMCs. CDR3 residues: CASMTTSVSTDTQYF. In DNA form, the CDR3 reads TGCGCCAGCATGACGACTAGCGTCAGCACAGATACGCAGTATTTT.